The 10 T cell receptor beta chains listed next were all sequenced from one sample in a study of T cells in Graves' hyperthyroidism and ophthalmopathy. Researchers amplified the TCR beta CDR3 regions from RNA transcripts. The HTBI set primed first-round TCR CDR3 RT-PCR. TCRdb reanalysed the multiplex PCR reads using MiXCR and keeps one entry per CDR3 protein. The data hold approximately 600,000 distinct CDR3 sequences, with less than 25% observed a single time. What was sequenced was blood. Receptor source: a man aged 25-45 years with Graves' ophthalmopathy.

In its sample, this clonotype was seen a few times. The chain uses TRBV7-2 and TRBJ1-2; tentative D call: TRBD1 (5 bases). V gave up 2 bases and J gave up 4 bases, with 17 bases separating them. Germline lookup yields CDR1 SGHTA and CDR2 FQGNSA. The CDR3 is made up of 16 amino acids. CDR3 region: CASSLTIVEGTYGYTF. CDR3 in DNA: TGTGCCAGCAGCTTAACCATCGTAGAGGGGACCTATGGCTACACCTTC.

The rearrangement uses TRBV6-5 and TRBJ1-2; D gene uncertain. Between the trimmed V and J ends, which lost 7 bases and 2 bases, there was a span of 20 bases. CDR1 and CDR2 from the germline V gene are MNHEY and SVGAGI. The CDR3 runs to 16 residues. The CDR3 spells CASISVGDSSNYGYTF. CDR3 nucleotide sequence: TGTGCCAGCATTTCGGTCGGGGATTCATCGAACTATGGCTACACCTTC.

This clonotype was observed at least ten times. The rearrangement joins TRBV7-2 to TRBJ1-5; a possible D gene is TRBD1 (5 bases). This CDR3 is 15 amino acids long. Germline V gene data show CDR1 as SGHTA and CDR2 as FQGNSA. The ends were cut back, 3 bases at V and 0 bases at J, with 9 bases in the middle. CDR3 nucleotide sequence: TGTGCCAGCAGCTTTCGGGGGGGTAGCAATCAGCCCCAGCATTTT. This gives the protein CASSFRGGSNQPQHF.

This clonotype appeared many times. The chain has TRBV20-1 and TRBJ2-1, with 10 bases that match TRBD2. CDR3 length: 15 amino acids. Germline-derived CDR1 and CDR2 are DFQATT and SNEGSKA (reference sequence). J was trimmed by 6 bases and V by 4 bases; bases with no gene match: 9. This CDR3 reads CSATPASGSLNEQFF. DNA for the CDR3: TGCAGTGCTACTCCGGCTAGCGGGAGTCTCAATGAGCAGTTCTTC.

The rearrangement joins TRBV28 to TRBJ2-1, with 7 bases that match TRBD2. Germline CDR1 and CDR2: MDHEN and SYDVKM. Trimming took 4 bases from V and 3 from J; bases not matched to a gene: 12. This CDR3 comprises 17 residues. The CDR3 protein is CASSSPEGTTSYNEQFF. The CDR3 bases are TGTGCCAGCAGTTCCCCCGAAGGGACTACCAGCTACAATGAGCAGTTCTTC.

This clonotype was counted a few times. The CDR3, as DNA: TGTGCCAGCAGTTTGGTGGCAGGCTTTAATTCACCCCTCCACTTT. It codes for CASSLVAGFNSPLHF. The gene calls are TRBV28 and TRBJ1-6; D not certain. The V and J ends lost 3 bases and 6 bases respectively, with 12 bases between them. Germline loops: CDR1 MDHEN, CDR2 SYDVKM. The CDR3 loop spans 15 amino acids.

The CDR3 region is CAWASSGTHHQRRYF. The CDR3 DNA sequence: TGTGCCTGGGCCTCCTCCGGGACACACCACCAACGGCGGTACTTC. V and J are TRBV30 and TRBJ2-7; possible D gene TRBD1, 6 bases. Trimming removed 5 bases at V and 12 bases at J, with 29 bases between. The CDR3 loop spans 15 amino acids. Germline V gives CDR1 GTSNPN, CDR2 SVGIG (reference sequence).

A few counts support this clonotype. The chain joins TRBV7-2 to TRBJ2-3; D is possibly TRBD2 (5 bases). Germline values: CDR1 SGHTA, CDR2 FQGNSA. Deletions cut 0 bases from V and 4 bases from J, with 8 bases between. CDR3 length: 14 residues. In nucleotides, the CDR3 is TGTGCCAGCAGCTTAGCACTAGAAGCAGATACGCAGTATTTT. As protein: CASSLALEADTQYF.

The chain recombines TRBV30 with TRBJ2-1; 8 nucleotides match TRBD2. After removal of 4 bases from V and 0 bases from J, the junction contained 5 bases not matched to a gene. This CDR3 spans 15 amino acids. The germline V gene has CDR1 GTSNPN and CDR2 SVGIG (reference sequence). CDR3 region: CAWTTGTSSYNEQFF. Here the CDR3 DNA reads TGTGCCTGGACTACCGGGACTAGCTCCTACAATGAGCAGTTCTTC. The variable domain in full, with the rest retrieved from reference TRBV30 and TRBJ2-1, is SQTIHQWPATLVQPVGSPLSLECTVEGTSNPNLYWYRQAAGRGLQLLFYSVGIGQISSEVPQNLSASRPQDRQFILSSKKLLLSDSGFYLCAWTTGTSSYNEQFFGPGTRLTVL.

The chain joins TRBV7-2 to TRBJ1-1, with D possibly TRBD1 on 5 matching bases. The CDR3 covers 15 residues. V lost 6 bases to trimming and J lost 3 bases, with 17 bases between them. Germline loops: CDR1 SGHTA, CDR2 FQGNSA. The CDR3 spells CASSYRVGGDTEAFF. The DNA for the CDR3 is TGTGCCAGCAGTTATCGCGTGGGAGGGGACACTGAAGCTTTCTTT. Variable domain in full (rest from reference TRBV7-2 and TRBJ1-1): GAGVSQSPSNKVTEKGKDVELRCDPISGHTALYWYRQSLGQGLEFLIYFQGNSAPDKSGLPSDRFSAERTGGSVSTLTIQRTQQEDSAVYLCASSYRVGGDTEAFFGQGTRLTVV.